This T cell receptor (beta chain) was recorded in a study of metastatic and nonmetastatic thyroid tumors. Across the study: Blood and tumor or nodule tissue repertoires from malignant and benign thyroid patients were compared. Study-wide points: Significantly higher TCR beta diversity was reportedly seen in malignant thyroid tumors than benign nodules, in blood and tumor.

As originally analysed: A classifier for distant metastasis in papillary thyroid cancer was constructed using CDR3 differences observed across clinicopathological groups. TCRdb reprocessed the PCR reads using MiXCR. These V and J calls are TCRdb output, not the study's own analysis. Here the sample spans about 32,000 clones, around a quarter being singletons. All patients were treatment-naive before thyroid surgery. This CDR3 has 14 amino acids. V shed 6 bases and J 3 bases; nucleotides not matched to a gene: 6. The germline V gene has CDR1 DFQATT and CDR2 SNEGSKA (reference sequence). As concerns this clone: Its antigen is as yet unknown.

This sequence was found in a female donor with papillary thyroid cancer or a benign thyroid nodule (not recorded which). Some clones in this sample may be carry-over from other donors' samples. The gene calls are TRBV20-1 and TRBJ2-5; TRBD2 matches 11 bases. The sequenced material came from blood. The DNA for the CDR3 is TGCAGTGCGATAGCGGGGGGGATCGAAGAGACCCAGTACTTC. This translates into CSAIAGGIEETQYF.